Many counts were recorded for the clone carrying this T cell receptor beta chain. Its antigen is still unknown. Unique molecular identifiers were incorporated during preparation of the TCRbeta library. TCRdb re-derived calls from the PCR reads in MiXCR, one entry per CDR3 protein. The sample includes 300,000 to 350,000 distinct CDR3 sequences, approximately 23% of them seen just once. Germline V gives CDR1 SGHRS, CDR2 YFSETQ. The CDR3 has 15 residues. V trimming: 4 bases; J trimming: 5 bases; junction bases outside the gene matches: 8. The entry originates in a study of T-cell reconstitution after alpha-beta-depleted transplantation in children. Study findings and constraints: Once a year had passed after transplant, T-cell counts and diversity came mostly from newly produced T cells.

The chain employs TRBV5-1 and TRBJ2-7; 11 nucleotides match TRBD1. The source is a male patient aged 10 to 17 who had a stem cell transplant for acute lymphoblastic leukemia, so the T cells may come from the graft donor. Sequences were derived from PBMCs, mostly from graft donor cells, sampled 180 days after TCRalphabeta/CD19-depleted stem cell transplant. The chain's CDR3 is CASSAGQGARNEQYF. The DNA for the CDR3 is TGCGCCAGCAGCGCAGGACAGGGGGCGCGAAACGAGCAGTACTTC.